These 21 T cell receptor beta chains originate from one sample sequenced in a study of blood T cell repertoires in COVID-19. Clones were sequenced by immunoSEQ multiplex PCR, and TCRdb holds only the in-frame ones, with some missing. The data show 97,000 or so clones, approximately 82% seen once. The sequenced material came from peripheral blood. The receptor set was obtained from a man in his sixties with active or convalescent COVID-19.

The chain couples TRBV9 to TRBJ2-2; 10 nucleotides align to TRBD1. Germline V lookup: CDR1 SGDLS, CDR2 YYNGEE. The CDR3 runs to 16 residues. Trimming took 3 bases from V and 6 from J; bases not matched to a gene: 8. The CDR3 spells CASSERTGGGAGELFF. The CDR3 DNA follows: TGTGCCAGCAGCGAGAGGACAGGGGGTGGGGCCGGGGAGCTGTTTTTT.

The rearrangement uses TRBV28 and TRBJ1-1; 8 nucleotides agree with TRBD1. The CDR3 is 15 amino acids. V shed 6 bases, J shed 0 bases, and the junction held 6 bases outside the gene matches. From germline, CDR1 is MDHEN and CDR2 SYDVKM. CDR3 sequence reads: CASRLRGRMNTEAFF. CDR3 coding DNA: TGTGCCAGCAGACTCAGGGGGCGGATGAACACTGAAGCTTTCTTT.

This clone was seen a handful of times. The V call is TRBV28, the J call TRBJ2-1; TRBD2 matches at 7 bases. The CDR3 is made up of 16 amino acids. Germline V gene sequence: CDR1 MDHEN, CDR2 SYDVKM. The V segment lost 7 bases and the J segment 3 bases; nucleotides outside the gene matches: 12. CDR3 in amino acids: CASTERPGLHYNEQFF. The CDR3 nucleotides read TGTGCCAGCACCGAACGGCCGGGACTACACTACAATGAGCAGTTCTTC. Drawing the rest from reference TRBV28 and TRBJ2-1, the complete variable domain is DVKVTQSSRYLVKRTGEKVFLECVQDMDHENMFWYRQDPGLGLRLIYFSYDVKMKEKGDIPEGYSVSREKKERFSLILESASTNQTSMYLCASTERPGLHYNEQFFGPGTRLTVL.

Here the CDR3 reads CASTTTGGKTDTQYF. CDR3 in DNA: TGTGCCAGTACCACGACAGGGGGCAAAACAGATACGCAGTATTTT. This chain connects TRBV19 to TRBJ2-3; the match to TRBD1 covers 10 bases. Trimming took 7 bases from V and 3 from J; bases not matched to a gene: 7. The CDR3 contains 15 residues. Germline V CDR1 and CDR2: LNHDA, SQIVND (reference sequence).

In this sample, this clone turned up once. The CDR3 loop reads CASISKRQGNTEAFF. The CDR3 DNA is TGTGCCAGTATCTCTAAAAGACAGGGAAACACTGAAGCTTTCTTT. The chain uses TRBV19 and TRBJ1-1, with 7 bases matching TRBD1. CDR3 length equals 15 residues. V dropped 7 bases and J dropped 2; count of bases not matched to a gene: 10. Germline CDR1 and CDR2: LNHDA and SQIVND (reference sequence).

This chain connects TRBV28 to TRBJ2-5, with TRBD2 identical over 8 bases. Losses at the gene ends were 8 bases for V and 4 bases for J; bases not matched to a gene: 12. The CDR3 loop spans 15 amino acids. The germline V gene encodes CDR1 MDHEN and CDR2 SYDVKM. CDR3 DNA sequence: TGTGCCAGCGGGGAGCGGGGGAGGGGGAGAGAGACCCAGTACTTC. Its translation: CASGERGRGRETQYF.

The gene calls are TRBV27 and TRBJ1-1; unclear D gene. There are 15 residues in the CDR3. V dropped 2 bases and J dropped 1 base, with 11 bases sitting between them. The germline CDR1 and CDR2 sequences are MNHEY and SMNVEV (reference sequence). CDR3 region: CASSLRRTENTEAFF. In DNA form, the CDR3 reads TGTGCCAGCAGTTTACGGAGGACGGAGAACACTGAAGCTTTCTTT.

The DNA of the CDR3 is TGCGCCAGCAGCCCCTCGGGGGGCAATCAGCCCCAGCATTTT. Its translation is CASSPSGGNQPQHF. The rearrangement links TRBV5-1 to TRBJ1-5; D might be TRBD1 (5 bases). Trimming took 4 bases from V and 2 from J, leaving 10 bases between them. This CDR3 spans 14 amino acids. The V gene's germline CDR1 is SGHRS and CDR2 YFSETQ.

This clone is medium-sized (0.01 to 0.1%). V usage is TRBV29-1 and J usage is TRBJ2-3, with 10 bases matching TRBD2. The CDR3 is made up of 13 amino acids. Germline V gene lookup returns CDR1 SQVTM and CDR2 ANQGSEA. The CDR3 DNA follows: TGCAGTATACCAGCGGGAGGGACAGATACGCAGTATTTT. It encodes CSIPAGGTDTQYF.

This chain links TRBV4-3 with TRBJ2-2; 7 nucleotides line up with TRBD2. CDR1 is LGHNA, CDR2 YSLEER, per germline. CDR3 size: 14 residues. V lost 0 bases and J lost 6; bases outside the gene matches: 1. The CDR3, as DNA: TGCGCCAGCAGCCAAGATGGGGGGGCCGGGGAGCTGTTTTTT. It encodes CASSQDGGAGELFF.

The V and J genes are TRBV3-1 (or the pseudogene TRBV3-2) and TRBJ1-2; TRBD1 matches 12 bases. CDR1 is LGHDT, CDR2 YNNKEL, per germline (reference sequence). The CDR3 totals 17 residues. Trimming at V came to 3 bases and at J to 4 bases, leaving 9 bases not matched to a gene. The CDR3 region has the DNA TGTGCCAGCAGCCACCGGGACAGGGGGCGCCAGGTCTATGGCTACACCTTC. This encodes CASSHRDRGRQVYGYTF.

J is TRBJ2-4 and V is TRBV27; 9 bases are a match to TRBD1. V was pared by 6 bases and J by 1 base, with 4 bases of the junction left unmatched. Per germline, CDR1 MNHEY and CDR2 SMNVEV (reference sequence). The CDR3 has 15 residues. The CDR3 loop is CASRTQGAAKNIQYF. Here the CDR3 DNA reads TGTGCCAGCAGGACACAGGGGGCGGCCAAAAACATTCAGTACTTC.

The CDR3 DNA sequence: TGTGCCAGCAGCTTGGTGGGACAGGGAAATGAAAAACTGTTTTTT. This translates into CASSLVGQGNEKLFF. This chain connects TRBV5-5 to TRBJ1-4; 9 nucleotides match TRBD1. From germline, CDR1 is SGHKS and CDR2 YYEKEE (reference sequence). Losses at the gene ends were 0 bases for V and 5 bases for J; bases not matched to a gene: 2. The CDR3 spans 15 residues. The full variable domain, in which reference TRBV5-5 and TRBJ1-4 provide the parts outside the CDR3, is DAGVTQSPTHLIKTRGQQVTLRCSPISGHKSVSWYQQVLGQGPQFIFQYYEKEERGRGNFPDRFSARQFPNYSSELNVNALLLGDSALYLCASSLVGQGNEKLFFGSGTQLSVL.

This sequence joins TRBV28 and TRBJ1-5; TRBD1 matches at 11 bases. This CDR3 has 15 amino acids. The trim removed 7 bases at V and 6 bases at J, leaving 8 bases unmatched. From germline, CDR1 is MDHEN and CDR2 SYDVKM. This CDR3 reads CASTRGDRGFQPQHF. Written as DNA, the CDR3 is TGTGCCAGCACCCGCGGGGACAGGGGGTTTCAGCCCCAGCATTTT. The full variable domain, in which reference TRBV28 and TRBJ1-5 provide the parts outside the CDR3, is DVKVTQSSRYLVKRTGEKVFLECVQDMDHENMFWYRQDPGLGLRLIYFSYDVKMKEKGDIPEGYSVSREKKERFSLILESASTNQTSMYLCASTRGDRGFQPQHFGDGTRLSIL.

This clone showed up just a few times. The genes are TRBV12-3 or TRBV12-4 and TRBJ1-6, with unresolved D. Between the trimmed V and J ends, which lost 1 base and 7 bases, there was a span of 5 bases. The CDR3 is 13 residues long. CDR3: CASSLGENSPLHF. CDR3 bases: TGTGCCAGCAGTTTAGGGGAGAATTCACCCCTCCACTTT.

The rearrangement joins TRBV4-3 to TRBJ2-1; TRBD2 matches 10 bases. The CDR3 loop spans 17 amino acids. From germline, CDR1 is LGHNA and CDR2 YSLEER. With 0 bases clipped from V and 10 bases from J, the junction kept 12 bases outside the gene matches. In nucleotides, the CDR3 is TGCGCCAGCAGCCAAGATAGGGCTAGCGGGAGTAGTGGGGAGCAGTTCTTC. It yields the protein CASSQDRASGSSGEQFF.

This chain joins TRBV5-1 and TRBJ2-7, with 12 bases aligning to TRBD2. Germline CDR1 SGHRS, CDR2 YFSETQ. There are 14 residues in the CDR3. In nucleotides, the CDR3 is TGCGCCAGCAGCTTTGGACTAGCGGGGCCCCCTTCAAGCGTC. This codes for CASSFGLAGPPSSV.

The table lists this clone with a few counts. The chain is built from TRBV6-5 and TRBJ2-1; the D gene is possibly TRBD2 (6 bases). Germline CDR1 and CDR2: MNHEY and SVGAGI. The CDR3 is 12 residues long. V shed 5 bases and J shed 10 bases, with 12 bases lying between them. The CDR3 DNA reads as TGTGCCAGCAGTCTGGACTATGGAGAGCAGTTCTTC. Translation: CASSLDYGEQFF.

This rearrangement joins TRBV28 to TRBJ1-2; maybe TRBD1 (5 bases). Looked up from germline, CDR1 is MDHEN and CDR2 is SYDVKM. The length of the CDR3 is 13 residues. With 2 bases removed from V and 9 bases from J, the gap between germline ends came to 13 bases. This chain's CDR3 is CASSLGGTRSYTF. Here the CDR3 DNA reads TGTGCCAGCAGTTTAGGGGGGACCCGAAGCTACACCTTC.

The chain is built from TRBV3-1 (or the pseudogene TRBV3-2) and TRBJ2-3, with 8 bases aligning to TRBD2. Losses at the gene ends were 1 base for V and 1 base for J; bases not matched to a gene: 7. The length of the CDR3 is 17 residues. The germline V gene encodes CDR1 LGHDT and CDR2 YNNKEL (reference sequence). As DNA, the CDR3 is TGTGCCAGCAGCCAAGGAAGCGGGAGCGGGGGCACAGATACGCAGTATTTT. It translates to CASSQGSGSGGTDTQYF.

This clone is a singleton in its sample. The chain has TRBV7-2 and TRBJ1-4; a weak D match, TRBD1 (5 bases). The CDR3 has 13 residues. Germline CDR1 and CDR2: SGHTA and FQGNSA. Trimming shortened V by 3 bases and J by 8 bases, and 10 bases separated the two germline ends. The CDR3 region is CASSLGGGEKLFF. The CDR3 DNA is TGTGCCAGCAGCTTGGGGGGTGGCGAAAAACTGTTTTTT.